Following are 26 T cell receptor beta chains from one sample sequenced in a study of coeliac disease. The data were produced by immunoSEQ multiplex PCR, yet TCRdb's version contains in-frame clones alone and is incomplete. The sample lists 2,000 to 2,500 clones; roughly 70% were seen once. The material sequenced was lamina propria lymphocytes from the gut. These TCRs come from a woman between 45 and 65 years old with celiac disease on a gluten-free diet.

This CDR3 reads CASSLRGSDAGYTF. The DNA for the CDR3 is TGTGCCAGCAGCTTGAGGGGGAGTGATGCTGGCTACACCTTC. J is TRBJ1-2 and V is TRBV5-4; D possibly corresponds to TRBD1 (6 bases). CDR1 is SGHNT, CDR2 YYREEE, per germline (reference sequence). CDR3 length: 14 residues. V lost 1 base to trimming and J lost 7 bases, with 14 bases between them.

The chain couples TRBV7-6 to TRBJ2-5; TRBD2 aligns across 7 bases. This CDR3 is 14 amino acids long. Trimming at V came to 1 base and at J to 6 bases, leaving 5 bases not matched to a gene. Per the germline V gene, CDR1 is SGHVS and CDR2 is FNYEAQ. CDR3 in amino acids: CASSLGGGPKTQYF. Here the CDR3 DNA reads TGTGCCAGCAGCTTAGGGGGGGGTCCAAAGACCCAGTACTTC.

The chain uses TRBV11-2 and TRBJ2-3; TRBD1 matches 7 bases. Trimming removed 5 bases from V and 6 bases from J; junction bases left unmatched: 5. The CDR3 extends over 13 amino acids. CDR1 is SGHAT and CDR2 is FQNNGV in the germline V gene. The CDR3 region is CASSHTGVDTQYF. The CDR3 DNA follows: TGTGCCAGCAGCCATACAGGGGTGGATACGCAGTATTTT.

This chain connects TRBV7-9 to TRBJ2-5; D is possibly TRBD2 (5 bases). The CDR3 loop spans 14 amino acids. With 5 bases removed from V and 0 bases from J, the gap between germline ends came to 10 bases. Germline V gives CDR1 SEHNR, CDR2 FQNEAQ (reference sequence). CDR3 loop: CASSRGTHQETQYF. The CDR3 coding sequence is TGTGCCAGCAGCCGGGGAACTCACCAAGAGACCCAGTACTTC.

J is TRBJ2-3 and V is TRBV2; 7 bases fit TRBD2. V shed 6 bases and J 0 bases; nucleotides not matched to a gene: 3. The CDR3 is made up of 14 amino acids. CDR1 and CDR2 from the germline V gene are SNHLY and FYNNEI. The CDR3, as DNA: TGTGCCAGCAGCGGGGGGTATAGCACAGATACGCAGTATTTT. Translating gives CASSGGYSTDTQYF.

The rearrangement links TRBV2 to TRBJ1-5; 7 bases line up with TRBD1. Unmatched junction bases numbered 6, after V lost 6 bases and J lost 7 bases. CDR1 and CDR2 (germline): SNHLY, FYNNEI. The CDR3 extends over 13 amino acids. This chain's CDR3 is CASRASRGQPQHF. The CDR3 nucleotides read TGTGCCAGCAGAGCTTCCAGGGGGCAGCCCCAGCATTTT. Together with reference TRBV2 and TRBJ1-5, the CDR3 gives the full variable domain: EPEVTQTPSHQVTQMGQEVILRCVPISNHLYFYWYRQILGQKVEFLVSFYNNEISEKSEIFDDQFSVERPDGSNFTLKIRSTKLEDSAMYFCASRASRGQPQHFGDGTRLSIL.

The chain recombines TRBV18 with TRBJ2-3, with 8 bases matching TRBD1. This CDR3 region has 16 residues. The J segment lost 4 bases and the V segment lost 1 base, leaving 7 bases of the junction unmatched. Germline-derived CDR1 and CDR2 are KGHSH and LQKENI. CDR3 coding DNA: TGTGCCAGCTCACCACTAAGGCAGGGGGCTTCAGATACGCAGTATTTT. Its protein is CASSPLRQGASDTQYF.

The V call is TRBV6-8, the J call TRBJ1-1, with 8 bases matching TRBD1. This CDR3 comprises 17 residues. CDR1 is MNHGY and CDR2 is SAAAGT in the germline V gene. J gave up 1 base and V 3 bases, and 10 bases lay outside the gene matches. CDR3 protein: CASSYQDRVEGNTEAFF. Written as DNA, the CDR3 is TGTGCCAGCAGTTATCAGGACAGGGTAGAGGGGAACACTGAAGCTTTCTTT.

This chain links TRBV2 with TRBJ1-4; tentatively, D is TRBD1 (5 bases). This CDR3 contains 15 residues. Trimming shortened V by 6 bases and J by 6 bases, and 17 bases separated the two germline ends. Germline V gene sequence: CDR1 SNHLY, CDR2 FYNNEI. CDR3 nucleotides: TGTGCCAGCAGAGGACGGCGGGGGGGTGATGAAAAACTGTTTTTT. Its translation is CASRGRRGGDEKLFF.

The chain uses TRBV27 and TRBJ2-2, with a possible D match to TRBD2 (6 bases). V gave up 8 bases and J gave up 7 bases, with 14 bases separating them. Looked up from germline, CDR1 is MNHEY and CDR2 is SMNVEV (reference sequence). This CDR3 spans 13 amino acids. The CDR3 DNA follows: TGTGCCAGCTCGTCCCTGGGACTCGGGGAGCTGTTTTTT. Protein: CASSSLGLGELFF.

The J gene is TRBJ1-2, the V gene TRBV18; D is uncertain. Germline values: CDR1 KGHSH, CDR2 LQKENI. The CDR3 spans 14 residues. V was cut by 3 bases and J by 10 bases, with 18 bases left in between. CDR3 DNA sequence: TGTGCCAGCTCACCCCGGGCAGAGGAGGGTGTCTACACCTTC. It specifies CASSPRAEEGVYTF.

The chain employs TRBV18 and TRBJ2-3; tentative D call: TRBD1 (6 bases). CDR1 is KGHSH, CDR2 LQKENI, per germline. The CDR3 runs 15 residues. V shed 3 bases and J shed 2 bases, with 12 bases lying between them. In nucleotides, the CDR3 is TGTGCCAGCTCACCGTTCCAGGGGACCACAGATACGCAGTATTTT. This translates into CASSPFQGTTDTQYF.

The J gene is TRBJ1-2, the V gene TRBV28; 8 bases are shared with TRBD1. CDR1 MDHEN and CDR2 SYDVKM come from the germline V gene. This CDR3 is built from 15 residues. Trimming cost V 2 bases and J 0 bases; bases outside gene matches: 2. The DNA for the CDR3 is TGTGCCAGCAGTTTAGCGACAGGGGCTAACTATGGCTACACCTTC. The encoded protein is CASSLATGANYGYTF.

The CDR3 nucleotides are TGTGCCAGCTCACCACAGAGACAGGGTGAAAAACTGTTTTTT. Its protein product is CASSPQRQGEKLFF. The genes are TRBV18 and TRBJ1-4; 7 bases match TRBD1. CDR3 size: 14 residues. Trimming cost V 1 base and J 7 bases; bases outside gene matches: 3. From germline, CDR1 is KGHSH and CDR2 LQKENI. Filled out from reference TRBV18 and TRBJ1-4, the complete variable domain reads NAGVMQNPRHLVRRRGQEARLRCSPMKGHSHVYWYRQLPEEGLKFMVYLQKENIIDESGMPKERFSAEFPKEGPSILRIQQVVRGDSAAYFCASSPQRQGEKLFFGSGTQLSVL.

The V call is TRBV7-6, the J call TRBJ2-5; 8 positions match TRBD1. In germline, CDR1 is SGHVS, CDR2 FNYEAQ. V lost 5 bases to trimming and J lost 1 base; unmatched junction nucleotides: 15. This CDR3 is 18 amino acids long. CDR3 coding DNA: TGTGCCAGCAGCACAGACAGGGGTCGTTCTCCCTCCCAAGAGACCCAGTACTTC. It is translated as CASSTDRGRSPSQETQYF.

The genes are TRBV4-2 and TRBJ2-1; D is perhaps TRBD1 (6 bases). V lost 8 bases, J lost 4 bases, and 18 bases lay in between. The CDR3 covers 15 residues. Germline lookup yields CDR1 LGHNA and CDR2 YNFKEQ. CDR3 DNA sequence: TGTGCCAGCGGCCCACCACCTGGACAGTACAATGAGCAGTTCTTC. Amino acids: CASGPPPGQYNEQFF.

The chain joins TRBV20-1 to TRBJ2-3; D not certain. The CDR3 is 10 amino acids. The germline V gene has CDR1 DFQATT and CDR2 SNEGSKA (reference sequence). V was clipped by 6 bases and J by 3 bases, with 4 bases between them. The CDR3 DNA sequence: TGCAGTGCCGGGACAGATACGCAGTATTTT. This sequence encodes CSAGTDTQYF.

On this clone itself: The same CDR3 can be traced to other DNA sequences in this sample. This sequence joins TRBV7-2 and TRBJ1-6; 9 nucleotides agree with TRBD1. CDR3 length: 15 residues. The junction had 4 bases not matched to a gene; V was cut back by 2 bases and J by 8 bases. Germline V CDR1 and CDR2: SGHTA, FQGNSA. CDR3 nucleotides: TGTGCCAGCAGCTTAACCGGGACAGGGTATTCACCCCTCCACTTT. This gives the protein CASSLTGTGYSPLHF.

V usage is TRBV6-5 and J usage is TRBJ2-3; TRBD2 aligns across 8 bases. Unmatched junction bases numbered 3, after V lost 0 bases and J lost 1 base. Germline CDR1 is MNHEY and CDR2 is SVGAGI. This CDR3 comprises 16 residues. The CDR3 nucleotides are TGTGCCAGCAGTTACTCGTTGCGGGGGGGCACAGATACGCAGTATTTT. It translates to CASSYSLRGGTDTQYF.

The chain carries TRBV14 and TRBJ1-1, with unresolved D. Germline loops: CDR1 SGHDN, CDR2 FVKESK. V dropped 4 bases and J dropped 1 base, with 16 bases sitting between them. The CDR3 consists of 16 residues. As DNA, the CDR3 is TGTGCCAGCAGCCCGAGGTCCGGGAACCCGAACACTGAAGCTTTCTTT. Encoded protein: CASSPRSGNPNTEAFF. Based on the CDR3 plus reference TRBV14 and TRBJ1-1, the full variable domain is EAGVTQFPSHSVIEKGQTVTLRCDPISGHDNLYWYRRVMGKEIKFLLHFVKESKQDESGMPNNRFLAERTGGTYSTLKVQPAELEDSGVYFCASSPRSGNPNTEAFFGQGTRLTVV.

Only a few counts were recorded for this clone. CDR3 region: CAWSLGQASSGNTIYF. In nucleotides, the CDR3 is TGTGCCTGGAGCTTGGGACAGGCTAGCTCTGGAAACACCATATATTTT. This rearrangement joins TRBV30 to TRBJ1-3; 8 bases line up with TRBD1. V lost 3 bases and J lost 0; bases outside the gene matches: 7. Germline CDR1 GTSNPN, CDR2 SVGIG (reference sequence). The CDR3 spans 16 residues.

The chain links TRBV5-4 to TRBJ1-3; a weak D match, TRBD1 (6 bases). The V end was cut by 2 bases, the J end by 0 bases, with 15 bases between. CDR1 SGHNT and CDR2 YYREEE come from the germline V gene (reference sequence). The CDR3 loop spans 17 amino acids. CDR3 residues: CASSFGGVTGSGNTIYF. The CDR3 nucleotides are TGTGCCAGCAGCTTTGGAGGTGTGACAGGCTCTGGAAACACCATATATTTT.

The chain links TRBV27 to TRBJ2-1; 9 nucleotides align to TRBD2. CDR1 and CDR2 (germline): MNHEY, SMNVEV (reference sequence). Trimming removed 2 bases from V and 2 bases from J; junction bases left unmatched: 1. This CDR3 has 15 residues. The CDR3 spells CASSLSGGPYNEQFF. Written as DNA, the CDR3 is TGTGCCAGCAGTTTAAGCGGGGGGCCCTACAATGAGCAGTTCTTC.

This chain uses TRBV30 with TRBJ2-3, with no clear D. Germline CDR1 and CDR2: GTSNPN and SVGIG (reference sequence). There are 11 residues in the CDR3. V lost 4 bases, J lost 9 bases, and 11 bases lay in between. The CDR3 DNA is TGTGCCTGGACCGGTGGCAGGACGCAGTATTTT. Encoded protein: CAWTGGRTQYF.

The genes are TRBV6-5 and TRBJ1-5; possibly TRBD1 for D (6 bases). The length of the CDR3 is 13 residues. CDR1 is MNHEY and CDR2 is SVGAGI in the germline V gene. V lost 5 bases, J lost 4 bases, and 9 bases lay in between. CDR3 amino acids: CASSMGANQPQHF. The DNA for the CDR3 is TGTGCCAGCAGTATGGGGGCTAATCAGCCCCAGCATTTT.

This sequence joins TRBV7-3 and TRBJ2-1, with D perhaps matching TRBD2 (6 bases). With 4 bases removed from V and 12 bases from J, the gap between germline ends came to 16 bases. This CDR3 is built from 13 residues. Germline V gene lookup returns CDR1 SGHTA and CDR2 FQGTGA. In nucleotides, the CDR3 is TGTGCCAGCAGCTATACTAGCCACGGTGGGCAGTTCTTC. This sequence encodes CASSYTSHGGQFF.